This TCR beta chain came from a study of human T cells and chemical hapten exposure. At the level of the study: TCR yields per sample varied, mainly owing to small pooled library volume differences.

This clonotype has just a few counts. Germline loops: CDR1 SGDLS, CDR2 YYNGEE. V was trimmed by 4 bases and J by 4 bases, leaving 14 bases between them. CDR3 size: 14 residues. Separate cDNA molecules received unique molecular identifiers, which the library attached to them. TCRdb redid the calling of the RACE reads with MiXCR, one entry per CDR3 protein. Altogether roughly 100,000 distinct CDR3 sequences are present, just under 9% being singletons, with the ten largest covering 2.9%. Time point given: healthy volunteer bleed at 2 weeks. Someone pulled total RNA out of unfractionated whole blood. The sequenced sample consisted of whole blood. This chain uses TRBV9 with TRBJ1-1; D is unresolved. This receptor was obtained from a female donor in good health. Some clones in this sample may be carry-over from other donors' samples. The CDR3 coding sequence is TGTGCCAGCAGCTCCGGACCGCGACCCACTGAAGCTTTCTTT. This codes for CASSSGPRPTEAFF. Using reference TRBV9 and TRBJ1-1 for the parts outside the CDR3, the full variable domain is DSGVTQTPKHLITATGQRVTLRCSPRSGDLSVYWYQQSLDQGLQFLIQYYNGEERAKGNILERFSAQQFPDLHSELNLSSLELGDSALYFCASSSGPRPTEAFFGQGTRLTVV.